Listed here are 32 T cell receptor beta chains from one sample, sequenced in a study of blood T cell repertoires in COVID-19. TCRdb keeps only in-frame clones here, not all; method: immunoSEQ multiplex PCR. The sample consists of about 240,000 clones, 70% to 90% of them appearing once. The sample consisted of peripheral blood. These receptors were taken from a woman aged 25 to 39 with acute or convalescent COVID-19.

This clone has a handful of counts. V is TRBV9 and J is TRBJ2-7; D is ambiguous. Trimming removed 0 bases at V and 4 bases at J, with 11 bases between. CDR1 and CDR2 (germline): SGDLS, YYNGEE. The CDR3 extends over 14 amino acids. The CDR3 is CASSVATVPYEQYF. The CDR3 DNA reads TGTGCCAGCAGCGTAGCAACAGTGCCGTACGAGCAGTACTTC.

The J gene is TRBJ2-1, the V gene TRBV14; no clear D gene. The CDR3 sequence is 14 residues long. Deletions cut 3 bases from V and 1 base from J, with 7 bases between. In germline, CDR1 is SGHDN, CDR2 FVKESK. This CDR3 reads CASSQEFSYNEQFF. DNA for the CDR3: TGTGCCAGCAGCCAGGAGTTTTCCTACAATGAGCAGTTCTTC.

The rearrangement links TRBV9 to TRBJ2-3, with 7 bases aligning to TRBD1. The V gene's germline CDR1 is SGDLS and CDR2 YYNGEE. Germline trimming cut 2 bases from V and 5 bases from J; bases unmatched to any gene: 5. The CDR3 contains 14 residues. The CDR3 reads CASSVTGSVDTQYF. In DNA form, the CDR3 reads TGTGCCAGCAGCGTGACAGGGTCGGTAGATACGCAGTATTTT.

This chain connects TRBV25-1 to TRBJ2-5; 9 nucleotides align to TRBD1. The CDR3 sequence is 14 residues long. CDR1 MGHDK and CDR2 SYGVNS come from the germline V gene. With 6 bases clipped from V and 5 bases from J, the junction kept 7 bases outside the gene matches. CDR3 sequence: CASRGQGRGETQYF. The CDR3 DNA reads TGTGCCAGCAGGGGACAGGGTCGTGGGGAGACCCAGTACTTC.

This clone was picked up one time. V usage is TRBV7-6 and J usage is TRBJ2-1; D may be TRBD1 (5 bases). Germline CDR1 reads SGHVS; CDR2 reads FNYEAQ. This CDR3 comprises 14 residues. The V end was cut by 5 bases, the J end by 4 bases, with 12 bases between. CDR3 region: CASSPQQVYNEQFF. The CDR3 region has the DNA TGTGCCAGCAGCCCCCAACAGGTTTACAATGAGCAGTTCTTC.

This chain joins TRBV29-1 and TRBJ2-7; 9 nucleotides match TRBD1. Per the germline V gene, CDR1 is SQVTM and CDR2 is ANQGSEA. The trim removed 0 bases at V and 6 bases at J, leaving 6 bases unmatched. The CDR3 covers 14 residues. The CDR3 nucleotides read TGCAGCGTTGAAGAGGGGACAGGGAAGGTCGAGCAGTACTTC. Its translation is CSVEEGTGKVEQYF.

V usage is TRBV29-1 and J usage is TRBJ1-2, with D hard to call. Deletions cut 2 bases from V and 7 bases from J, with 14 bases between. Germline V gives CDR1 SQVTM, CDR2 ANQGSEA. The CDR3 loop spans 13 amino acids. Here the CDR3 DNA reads TGCAGCGTTGAACTGGTTGCGGCGGTTGGCTACACCTTC. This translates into CSVELVAAVGYTF. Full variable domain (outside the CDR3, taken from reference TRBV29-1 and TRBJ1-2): SAVISQKPSRDICQRGTSLTIQCQVDSQVTMMFWYRQQPGQSLTLIATANQGSEATYESGFVIDKFPISRPNLTFSTLTVSNMSPEDSSIYLCSVELVAAVGYTFGSGTRLTVV.

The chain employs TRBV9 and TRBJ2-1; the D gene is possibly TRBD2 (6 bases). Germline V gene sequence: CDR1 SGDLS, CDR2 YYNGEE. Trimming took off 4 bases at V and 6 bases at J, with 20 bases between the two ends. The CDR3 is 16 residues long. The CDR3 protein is CASSPRPGDRGNEQFF. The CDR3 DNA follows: TGTGCCAGCAGCCCTCGTCCGGGGGACCGCGGCAATGAGCAGTTCTTC.

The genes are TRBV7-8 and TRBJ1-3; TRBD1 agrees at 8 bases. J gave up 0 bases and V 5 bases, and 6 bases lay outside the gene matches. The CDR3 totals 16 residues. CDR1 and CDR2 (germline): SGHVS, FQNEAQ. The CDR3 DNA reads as TGTGCCAGCAGCCCGCGACAGGGGTACTCTGGAAACACCATATATTTT. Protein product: CASSPRQGYSGNTIYF.

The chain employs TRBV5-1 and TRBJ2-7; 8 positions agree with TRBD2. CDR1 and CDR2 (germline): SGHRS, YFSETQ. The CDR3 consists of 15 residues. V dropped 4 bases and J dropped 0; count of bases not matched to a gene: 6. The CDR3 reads CASSVLAATSYEQYF. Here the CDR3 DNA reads TGCGCCAGCAGCGTACTAGCGGCAACCTCCTACGAGCAGTACTTC. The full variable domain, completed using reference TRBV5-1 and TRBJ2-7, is KAGVTQTPRYLIKTRGQQVTLSCSPISGHRSVSWYQQTPGQGLQFLFEYFSETQRNKGNFPGRFSGRQFSNSRSEMNVSTLELGDSALYLCASSVLAATSYEQYFGPGTRLTVT.

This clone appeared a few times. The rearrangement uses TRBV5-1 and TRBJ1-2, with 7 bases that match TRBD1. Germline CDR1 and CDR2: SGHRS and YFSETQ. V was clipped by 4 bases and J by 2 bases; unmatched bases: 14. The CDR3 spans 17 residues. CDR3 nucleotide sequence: TGCGCCAGCAGCGCAACGACAGGGTTGGTGGGAAACTATGGCTACACCTTC. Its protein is CASSATTGLVGNYGYTF.

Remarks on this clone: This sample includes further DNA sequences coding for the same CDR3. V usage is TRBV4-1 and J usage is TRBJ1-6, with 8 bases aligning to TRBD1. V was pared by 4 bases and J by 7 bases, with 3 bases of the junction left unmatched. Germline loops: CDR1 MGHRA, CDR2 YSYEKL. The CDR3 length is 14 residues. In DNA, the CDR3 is TGCGCCAGCAGCCGTGACAGGGGCAATTCACCCCTCCACTTT. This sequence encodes CASSRDRGNSPLHF.

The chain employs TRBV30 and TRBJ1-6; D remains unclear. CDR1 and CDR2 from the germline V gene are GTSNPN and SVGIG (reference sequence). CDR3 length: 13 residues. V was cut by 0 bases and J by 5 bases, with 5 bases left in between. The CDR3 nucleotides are TGTGCCTGGAGTGTTCGGGATAATTCACCCCTCCACTTT. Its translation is CAWSVRDNSPLHF.

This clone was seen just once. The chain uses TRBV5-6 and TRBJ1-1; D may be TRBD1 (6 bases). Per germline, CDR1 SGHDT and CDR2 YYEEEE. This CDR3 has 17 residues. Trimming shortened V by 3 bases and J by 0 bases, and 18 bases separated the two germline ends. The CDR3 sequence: CASSSLWGRYMNTEAFF. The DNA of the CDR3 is TGTGCCAGCAGCTCCCTCTGGGGGCGTTACATGAACACTGAAGCTTTCTTT. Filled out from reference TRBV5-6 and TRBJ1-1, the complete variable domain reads DAGVTQSPTHLIKTRGQQVTLRCSPKSGHDTVSWYQQALGQGPQFIFQYYEEEERQRGNFPDRFSGHQFPNYSSELNVNALLLGDSALYLCASSSLWGRYMNTEAFFGQGTRLTVV.

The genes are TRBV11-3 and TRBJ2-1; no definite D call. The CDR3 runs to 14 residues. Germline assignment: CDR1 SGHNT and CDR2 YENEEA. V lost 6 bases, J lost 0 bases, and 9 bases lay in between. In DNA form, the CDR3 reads TGTGCCAGCAGAGTGAGAGGCTCCTACAATGAGCAGTTCTTC. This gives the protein CASRVRGSYNEQFF.

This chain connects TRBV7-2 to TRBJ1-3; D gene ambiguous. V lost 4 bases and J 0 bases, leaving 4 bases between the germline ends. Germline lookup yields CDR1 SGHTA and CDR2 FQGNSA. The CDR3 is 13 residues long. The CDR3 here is CASSSVSGNTIYF. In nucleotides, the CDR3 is TGTGCCAGCAGCTCAGTCTCTGGAAACACCATATATTTT.

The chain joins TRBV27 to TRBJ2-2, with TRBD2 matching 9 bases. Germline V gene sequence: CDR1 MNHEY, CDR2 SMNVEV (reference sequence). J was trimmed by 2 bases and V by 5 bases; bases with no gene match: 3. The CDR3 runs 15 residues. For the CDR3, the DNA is TGTGCCAGCAGTCGACTAGCGGTAAACACCGGGGAGCTGTTTTTT. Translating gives CASSRLAVNTGELFF.

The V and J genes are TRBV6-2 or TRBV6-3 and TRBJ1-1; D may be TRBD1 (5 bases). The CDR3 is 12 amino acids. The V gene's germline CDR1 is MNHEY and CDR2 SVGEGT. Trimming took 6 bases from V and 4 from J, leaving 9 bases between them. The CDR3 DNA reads TGTGCCAGCAGCCCCCAGGGCACTGAAGCTTTCTTT. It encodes CASSPQGTEAFF.

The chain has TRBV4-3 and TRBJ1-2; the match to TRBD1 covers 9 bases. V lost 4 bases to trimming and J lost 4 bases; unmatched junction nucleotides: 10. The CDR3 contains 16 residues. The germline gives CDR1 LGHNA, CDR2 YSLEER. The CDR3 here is CASSRGFAQGAYGYTF. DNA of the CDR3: TGCGCCAGCAGCCGAGGTTTCGCACAGGGGGCCTATGGCTACACCTTC.

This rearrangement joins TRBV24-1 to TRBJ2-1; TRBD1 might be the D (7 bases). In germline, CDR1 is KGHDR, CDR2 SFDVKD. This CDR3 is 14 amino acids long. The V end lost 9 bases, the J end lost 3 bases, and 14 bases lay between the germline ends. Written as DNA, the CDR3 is TGTGCCACCCGGGCGGGACAGTACTACAATGAGCAGTTCTTC. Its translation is CATRAGQYYNEQFF.

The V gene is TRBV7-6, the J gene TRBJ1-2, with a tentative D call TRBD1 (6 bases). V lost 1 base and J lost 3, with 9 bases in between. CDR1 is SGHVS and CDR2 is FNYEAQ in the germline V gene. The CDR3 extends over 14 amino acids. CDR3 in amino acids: CASSLGSGDYGYTF. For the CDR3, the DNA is TGTGCCAGCAGCTTAGGCTCAGGGGACTATGGCTACACCTTC.

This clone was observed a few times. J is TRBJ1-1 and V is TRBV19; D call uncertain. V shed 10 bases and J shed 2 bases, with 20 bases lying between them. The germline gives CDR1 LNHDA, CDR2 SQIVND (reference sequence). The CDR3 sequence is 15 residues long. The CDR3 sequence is CATSTSGIVNTEAFF. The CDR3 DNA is TGTGCCACCTCTACCTCGGGGATCGTTAACACTGAAGCTTTCTTT.

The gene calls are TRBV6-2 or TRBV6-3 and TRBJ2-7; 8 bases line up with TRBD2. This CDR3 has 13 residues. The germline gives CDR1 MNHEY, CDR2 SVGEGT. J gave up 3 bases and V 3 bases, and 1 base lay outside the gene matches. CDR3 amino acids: CASSYTSGYEQYF. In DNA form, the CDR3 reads TGTGCCAGCAGTTATACTAGCGGCTACGAGCAGTACTTC.

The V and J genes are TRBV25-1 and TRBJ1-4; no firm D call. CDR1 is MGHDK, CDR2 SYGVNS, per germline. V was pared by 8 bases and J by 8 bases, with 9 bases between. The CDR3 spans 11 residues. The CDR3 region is CASSRKEKLFF. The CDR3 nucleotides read TGTGCCAGCTCGAGGAAGGAAAAACTGTTTTTT.

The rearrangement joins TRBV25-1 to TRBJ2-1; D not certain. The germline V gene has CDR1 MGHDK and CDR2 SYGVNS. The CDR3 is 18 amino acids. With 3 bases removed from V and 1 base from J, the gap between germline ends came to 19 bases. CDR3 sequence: CASSDGLRWRSSYNEQFF. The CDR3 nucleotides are TGTGCCAGCAGTGATGGTCTACGGTGGCGGTCGTCCTACAATGAGCAGTTCTTC.

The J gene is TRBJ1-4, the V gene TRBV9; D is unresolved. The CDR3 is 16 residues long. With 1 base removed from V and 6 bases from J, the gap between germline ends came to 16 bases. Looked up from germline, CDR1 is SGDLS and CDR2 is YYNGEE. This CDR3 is CASSVYMGSSDEKLFF. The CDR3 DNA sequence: TGTGCCAGCAGCGTATATATGGGCAGCTCGGATGAAAAACTGTTTTTT. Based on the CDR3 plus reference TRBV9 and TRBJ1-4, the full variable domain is DSGVTQTPKHLITATGQRVTLRCSPRSGDLSVYWYQQSLDQGLQFLIQYYNGEERAKGNILERFSAQQFPDLHSELNLSSLELGDSALYFCASSVYMGSSDEKLFFGSGTQLSVL.

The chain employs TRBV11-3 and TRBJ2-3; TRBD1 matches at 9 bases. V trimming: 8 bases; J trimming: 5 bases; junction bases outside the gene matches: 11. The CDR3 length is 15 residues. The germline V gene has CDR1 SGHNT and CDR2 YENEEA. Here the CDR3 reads CASRLTGGSLDTQYF. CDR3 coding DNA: TGTGCCAGCCGACTTACAGGGGGCAGTTTAGATACGCAGTATTTT.

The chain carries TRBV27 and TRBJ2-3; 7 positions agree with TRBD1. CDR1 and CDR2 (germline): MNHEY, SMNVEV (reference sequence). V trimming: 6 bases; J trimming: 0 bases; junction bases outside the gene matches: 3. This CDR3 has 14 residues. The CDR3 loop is CASRRQGSTDTQYF. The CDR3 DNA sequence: TGTGCCAGCAGGAGACAGGGAAGCACAGATACGCAGTATTTT.

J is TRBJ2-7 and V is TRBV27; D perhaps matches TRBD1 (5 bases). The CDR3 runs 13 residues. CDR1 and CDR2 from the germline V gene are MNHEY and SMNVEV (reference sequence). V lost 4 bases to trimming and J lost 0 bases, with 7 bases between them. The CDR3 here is CASSYRISYEQYF. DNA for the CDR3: TGTGCCAGCAGTTACAGGATCTCCTACGAGCAGTACTTC.

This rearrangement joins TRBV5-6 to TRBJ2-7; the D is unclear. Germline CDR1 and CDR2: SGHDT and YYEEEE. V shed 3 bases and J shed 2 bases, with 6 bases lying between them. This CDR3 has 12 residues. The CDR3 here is CASSSPTYEQYF. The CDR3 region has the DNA TGTGCCAGCAGCTCACCTACCTACGAGCAGTACTTC.

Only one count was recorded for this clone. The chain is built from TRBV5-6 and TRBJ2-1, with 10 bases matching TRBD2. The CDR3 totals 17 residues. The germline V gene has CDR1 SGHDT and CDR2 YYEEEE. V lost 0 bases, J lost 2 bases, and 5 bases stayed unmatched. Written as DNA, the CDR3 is TGTGCCAGCAGCTTGGCCAAGGGACTAGCGACCTACAATGAGCAGTTCTTC. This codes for CASSLAKGLATYNEQFF.

The CDR3 DNA reads TGCGCCAGCAGCCGAGGTGAAAAACTGTTTTTT. Amino acid sequence: CASSRGEKLFF. The V call is TRBV5-1, the J call TRBJ1-4, with D uncertain. This CDR3 comprises 11 residues. The germline V gene has CDR1 SGHRS and CDR2 YFSETQ. The germline V and J ends were trimmed by 4 bases and 7 bases, with 5 bases remaining between them.